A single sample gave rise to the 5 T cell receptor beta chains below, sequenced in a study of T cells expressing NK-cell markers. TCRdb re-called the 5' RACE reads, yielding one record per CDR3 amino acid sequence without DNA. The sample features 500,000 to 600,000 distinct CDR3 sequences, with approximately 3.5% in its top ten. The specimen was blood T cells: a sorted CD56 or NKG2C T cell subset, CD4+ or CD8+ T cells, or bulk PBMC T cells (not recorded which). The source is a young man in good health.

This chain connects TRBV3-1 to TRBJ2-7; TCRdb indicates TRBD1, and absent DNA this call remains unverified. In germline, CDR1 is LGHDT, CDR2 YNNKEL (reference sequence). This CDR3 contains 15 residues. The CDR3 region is CASSQEGPRSYEQYF.

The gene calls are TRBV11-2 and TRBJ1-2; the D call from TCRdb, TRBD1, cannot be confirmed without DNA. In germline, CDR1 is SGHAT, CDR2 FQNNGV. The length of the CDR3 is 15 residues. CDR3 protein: CASSSPGGPNYGYTF.

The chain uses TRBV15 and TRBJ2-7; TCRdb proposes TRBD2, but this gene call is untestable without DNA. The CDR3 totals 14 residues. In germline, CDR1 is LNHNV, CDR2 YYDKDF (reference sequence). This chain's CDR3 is CATSRDLLAGEQYF.

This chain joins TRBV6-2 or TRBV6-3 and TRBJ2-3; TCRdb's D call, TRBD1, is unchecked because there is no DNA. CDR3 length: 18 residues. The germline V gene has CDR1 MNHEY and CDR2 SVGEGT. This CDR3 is CASSYYWDLERFDDTQYF.

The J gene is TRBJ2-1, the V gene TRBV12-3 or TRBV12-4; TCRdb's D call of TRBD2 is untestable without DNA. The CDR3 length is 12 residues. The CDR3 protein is CASSRLAREQFF.